Listed below are T cell receptor beta chains from one sample, sequenced in a study of blood T cell repertoires in COVID-19. Measured with immunoSEQ multiplex PCR; TCRdb has only the in-frame clones, and not every one. This sample has approximately 240,000 clones, with 70% to 90% found just once. What was sequenced was peripheral blood. The receptors stem from a man aged 50 to 59 with acute or convalescent COVID-19. CDR3s include the opening cysteine and the closing phenylalanine or tryptophan.

CDR3 protein: CASSETSGGNTGELFF
V gene: TRBV2
J gene: TRBJ2-2

CDR3 protein: CASSGARGQSYEQYF
V gene: TRBV10-2
J gene: TRBJ2-7

CDR3 protein: CASSYSILAGRETQYF
V gene: TRBV6-6
J gene: TRBJ2-5

CDR3 protein: CASGSGTHNGDTQYF
V gene: TRBV12-5
J gene: TRBJ2-3

CDR3 protein: CASSLVAVNTEAFF
V gene: TRBV11-1
J gene: TRBJ1-1

CDR3 protein: CASSIEAGDYEQYF
V gene: TRBV6-5
J gene: TRBJ2-7

CDR3 protein: CASSTGGYHDNEQFF
V gene: TRBV18
J gene: TRBJ2-1

CDR3 protein: CASSQEGGSNEKLFF
V gene: TRBV3-1/TRBV3-2
J gene: TRBJ1-4

CDR3 protein: CASSPLQGTGELFF
V gene: TRBV18
J gene: TRBJ2-2

CDR3 protein: CASSTGHYSNQPQHF
V gene: TRBV5-6
J gene: TRBJ1-5

CDR3 protein: CASIAGGIAKNIQYF
V gene: TRBV28
J gene: TRBJ2-4

CDR3 protein: CATRVQGNTEAFF
V gene: TRBV24-1
J gene: TRBJ1-1

CDR3 protein: CASSQDGLAGGHEQYF
V gene: TRBV3-1/TRBV3-2
J gene: TRBJ2-7

CDR3 protein: CAISVASGTSYNEQFF
V gene: TRBV10-3
J gene: TRBJ2-1